The 22 T cell receptor beta chains in this list originate from one sample, sequenced in a study of patients and donors after allogeneic stem cell transplantation. In TCRdb, the RT-PCR reads were re-called with MiXCR into one record per CDR3 protein. The sample lists 400,000 to 500,000 distinct CDR3 sequences; 16% were seen once. Sequencing used blood, either unsorted or a sorted T cell fraction (not recorded which). These receptor sequences come from a human donor who was either an allogeneic HSCT recipient or a stem cell or donor lymphocyte infusion donor (not recorded which). It is not recorded whose cells these are; they may come from a transplant donor.

This clonotype rates as medium-sized. This rearrangement joins TRBV4-2 to TRBJ1-1, with TRBD1 matching 8 bases. This CDR3 is 15 amino acids long. Germline CDR1 LGHNA, CDR2 YNFKEQ. V dropped 1 base and J dropped 4; count of bases not matched to a gene: 5. CDR3 DNA sequence: TGTGCCAGCAGCCAAGCGGACAGGGAGGGCACTGAAGCTTTCTTT. This gives the protein CASSQADREGTEAFF.

This clonotype was seen a few times. The chain couples TRBV27 to TRBJ1-4, with 8 bases identical to TRBD1. The V segment lost 2 bases and the J segment 0 bases; nucleotides outside the gene matches: 14. The CDR3 has 20 amino acids. The germline V gene has CDR1 MNHEY and CDR2 SMNVEV (reference sequence). The CDR3 here is CASSLNLGAGGHSTNEKLFF. The CDR3 DNA follows: TGTGCCAGCAGTTTAAATTTAGGGGCAGGGGGCCACTCAACTAATGAAAAACTGTTTTTT.

V and J are TRBV4-1 and TRBJ1-6, with TRBD1 matching 9 bases. Looked up from germline, CDR1 is MGHRA and CDR2 is YSYEKL. The ends lost 1 base at V and 10 bases at J; junction bases unmatched: 5. The CDR3 is made up of 15 amino acids. Here the CDR3 DNA reads TGCGCCAGCAGCCAAGTGACAGGGGGTACCTCACCCCTCCACTTT. Its translation: CASSQVTGGTSPLHF.

The CDR3 DNA follows: TGTGCCAGCATTGGACTAGCGGGGGGGTCCTACAATGAGCAGTTCTTC. It translates to CASIGLAGGSYNEQFF. The chain combines TRBV6-1 with TRBJ2-1; TRBD2 matches at 15 bases. The CDR3 consists of 16 residues. V shed 7 bases and J 1 base; nucleotides not matched to a gene: 2. Germline V gene sequence: CDR1 MNHNS, CDR2 SASEGT.

This clonotype occurred a few times. CDR3: CASSSVSDTQYF. The CDR3 nucleotides read TGTGCCAGCAGTTCAGTTTCAGATACGCAGTATTTT. The V and J genes are TRBV28 and TRBJ2-3; no clear D. CDR3 length equals 12 residues. The V gene's germline CDR1 is MDHEN and CDR2 SYDVKM. V lost 4 bases and J lost 4, with 6 bases in between.

This chain links TRBV30 with TRBJ2-7; 9 bases match TRBD1. The germline V gene encodes CDR1 GTSNPN and CDR2 SVGIG (reference sequence). The CDR3 spans 14 residues. The junction had 9 bases not matched to a gene; V was cut back by 4 bases and J by 5 bases. CDR3 bases: TGTGCCTGGAAAGTAGGGACAGGGAACCACGAGCAGTACTTC. It encodes CAWKVGTGNHEQYF.

This rearrangement joins TRBV7-3 to TRBJ2-2; possibly TRBD2 for D (5 bases). V dropped 7 bases and J dropped 4 bases, with 13 bases sitting between them. The CDR3 extends over 14 amino acids. Germline-derived CDR1 and CDR2 are SGHTA and FQGTGA. The CDR3, as DNA: TGTGCCAGCACAAACTACGCGGGCACCGGGGAGCTGTTTTTT. This codes for CASTNYAGTGELFF.

This clonotype occurred many times. In DNA, the CDR3 is TGTGCCAGCAGCTTAGAGGGACTACGCGAGACCCAGTACTTC. Translated: CASSLEGLRETQYF. The V and J genes are TRBV7-9 and TRBJ2-5, with 7 bases aligning to TRBD2. Trimming removed 1 base from V and 5 bases from J; junction bases left unmatched: 4. Looked up from germline, CDR1 is SEHNR and CDR2 is FQNEAQ (reference sequence). This CDR3 contains 14 residues.

The table lists this clonotype with a few counts. J is TRBJ2-2 and V is TRBV10-3, with TRBD2 as a possible D gene (7 bases). CDR1 and CDR2 (germline): ENHRY, SYGVKD. The CDR3 is 14 amino acids. The V gene lost 4 bases and the J gene lost 2 bases, with 8 bases spanning the gap. The CDR3 coding sequence is TGTGCCATCAGTGCGGGGGGCAACACCGGGGAGCTGTTTTTT. Protein: CAISAGGNTGELFF.

This clonotype was observed a few times. The rearrangement joins TRBV28 to TRBJ1-5; unclear D gene. CDR3 length: 11 residues. Deletions cut 5 bases from V and 7 bases from J, with 6 bases between. Germline assignment: CDR1 MDHEN and CDR2 SYDVKM. DNA for the CDR3: TGTGCCAGCAGTATTGGCCAGCCCCAGCATTTT. As protein: CASSIGQPQHF. Full variable domain (outside the CDR3, taken from reference TRBV28 and TRBJ1-5): DVKVTQSSRYLVKRTGEKVFLECVQDMDHENMFWYRQDPGLGLRLIYFSYDVKMKEKGDIPEGYSVSREKKERFSLILESASTNQTSMYLCASSIGQPQHFGDGTRLSIL.

This clonotype was seen a handful of times. This chain uses TRBV20-1 with TRBJ2-7; TRBD1 agrees at 12 bases. Unmatched junction bases numbered 6, after V lost 7 bases and J lost 5 bases. Germline V CDR1 and CDR2: DFQATT, SNEGSKA (reference sequence). The CDR3 is made up of 13 amino acids. The CDR3 region is CSVSGQGANEQYF. Written as DNA, the CDR3 is TGCAGTGTTTCGGGACAGGGGGCGAACGAGCAGTACTTC.

This clonotype was found many times. CDR3 nucleotide sequence: TGTGCCAGCAGCTCCACAGGGGGCAAAGAGACCCAGTACTTC. Translating it yields CASSSTGGKETQYF. The V gene is TRBV7-3, the J gene TRBJ2-5; 9 positions match TRBD1. Per the germline V gene, CDR1 is SGHTA and CDR2 is FQGTGA. V was clipped by 4 bases and J by 3 bases; unmatched bases: 3. This CDR3 has 14 residues.

Many counts were recorded for this clonotype. The genes are TRBV7-9 and TRBJ1-4; 8 nucleotides align to TRBD1. Germline CDR1 reads SEHNR; CDR2 reads FQNEAQ (reference sequence). This CDR3 region has 17 residues. V shed 2 bases, J shed 5 bases, and the junction held 10 bases outside the gene matches. The chain's CDR3 is CASSLWTGPTLNEKLFF. CDR3 coding DNA: TGTGCCAGCAGCTTATGGACAGGGCCTACCCTCAATGAAAAACTGTTTTTT. The full variable domain, completed using reference TRBV7-9 and TRBJ1-4, is DTGVSQNPRHKITKRGQNVTFRCDPISEHNRLYWYRQTLGQGPEFLTYFQNEAQLEKSRLLSDRFSAERPKGSFSTLEIQRTEQGDSAMYLCASSLWTGPTLNEKLFFGSGTQLSVL.

The chain employs TRBV5-1 and TRBJ2-2; D is possibly TRBD1 (6 bases). The CDR3 totals 16 residues. Germline CDR1 SGHRS, CDR2 YFSETQ. The V end lost 4 bases, the J end lost 0 bases, and 13 bases lay between the germline ends. Here the CDR3 reads CASSQQGRTNTGELFF. The CDR3 region has the DNA TGCGCCAGCAGCCAACAGGGACGGACGAACACCGGGGAGCTGTTTTTT.

V is TRBV20-1 and J is TRBJ1-4; D gene uncertain. Germline-derived CDR1 and CDR2 are DFQATT and SNEGSKA (reference sequence). Trimming pared 8 bases from V and 0 bases from J, leaving 7 bases between. This CDR3 comprises 12 residues. The CDR3 loop is CSLRATNEKLFF. The DNA for the CDR3 is TGCAGTTTAAGGGCAACTAATGAAAAACTGTTTTTT.

This clonotype was picked up a small number of times. This rearrangement joins TRBV25-1 to TRBJ2-3, with D possibly matching TRBD2 (5 bases). V lost 1 base and J lost 4, with 15 bases in between. Germline V CDR1 and CDR2: MGHDK, SYGVNS. There are 16 residues in the CDR3. CDR3 sequence: CASSEFPGVVPDTQYF. The CDR3 DNA is TGTGCCAGCAGTGAATTCCCCGGGGTTGTTCCAGATACGCAGTATTTT.

The genes are TRBV7-9 and TRBJ2-7; 7 bases are shared with TRBD2. CDR1 and CDR2 from the germline V gene are SEHNR and FQNEAQ (reference sequence). This CDR3 comprises 15 residues. V was pared by 4 bases and J by 2 bases, with 8 bases of the junction left unmatched. CDR3 in amino acids: CASSSQGGEPYEQYF. The CDR3 nucleotides read TGTGCCAGCAGCTCGCAGGGAGGGGAGCCCTACGAGCAGTACTTC.

This clonotype was seen repeatedly, ten times or more. V is TRBV24-1 and J is TRBJ2-3, with 7 bases aligning to TRBD1. This CDR3 spans 16 amino acids. Losses at the gene ends were 4 bases for V and 0 bases for J; bases not matched to a gene: 6. Germline lookup yields CDR1 KGHDR and CDR2 SFDVKD. The CDR3 DNA is TGTGCCACCAGTGACAACCGGGACAGAAGCACAGATACGCAGTATTTT. Its protein is CATSDNRDRSTDTQYF.

This clonotype was seen many times. The chain uses TRBV5-1 and TRBJ2-1; possible D gene TRBD2, 6 bases. CDR3 length: 14 amino acids. Germline CDR1 and CDR2: SGHRS and YFSETQ. The V gene lost 3 bases and the J gene lost 4 bases, with 11 bases spanning the gap. The CDR3 loop reads CASSYYGGYNEQFF. CDR3 DNA: TGCGCCAGCAGCTACTACGGGGGATACAATGAGCAGTTCTTC. Complete variable domain (other parts from reference TRBV5-1 and TRBJ2-1): KAGVTQTPRYLIKTRGQQVTLSCSPISGHRSVSWYQQTPGQGLQFLFEYFSETQRNKGNFPGRFSGRQFSNSRSEMNVSTLELGDSALYLCASSYYGGYNEQFFGPGTRLTVL.

This clonotype turned up a few times. This rearrangement joins TRBV6-1 to TRBJ2-5, with TRBD2 identical over 9 bases. V dropped 4 bases and J dropped 5; count of bases not matched to a gene: 8. This CDR3 spans 15 amino acids. From germline, CDR1 is MNHNS and CDR2 SASEGT. CDR3 sequence (DNA): TGTGCCAGCAGTGTATCGGGACTAGCTGCGGAGACCCAGTACTTC. This sequence encodes CASSVSGLAAETQYF.

This clonotype was seen ten or more times. The rearrangement uses TRBV20-1 and TRBJ1-6; D unresolved. This CDR3 has 12 residues. V lost 6 bases and J lost 5, with 8 bases in between. In germline, CDR1 is DFQATT, CDR2 SNEGSKA (reference sequence). CDR3 nucleotides: TGCAGTGCGAGTGCTAATAATTCACCCCTCCACTTT. It translates to CSASANNSPLHF.

This clonotype was seen a few times. This chain uses TRBV14 with TRBJ2-2; no clear D. V was trimmed by 1 base and J by 4 bases, leaving 4 bases between them. The CDR3 runs to 13 residues. Germline CDR1 and CDR2: SGHDN and FVKESK. Here the CDR3 reads CASSQAGTGELFF. In DNA, the CDR3 is TGTGCCAGCAGCCAAGCCGGCACCGGGGAGCTGTTTTTT.